The entry below gives a single T cell receptor beta chain sequence along with its context. Its antigen remains unknown. These data originate in a study of T cells in localized non-small cell lung cancer. Study conclusions and caveats: Adjacent lung had a median around 60 of the 100 largest tumor clones.

This CDR3 comprises 14 residues. Losses at the gene ends were 5 bases for V and 5 bases for J; bases not matched to a gene: 8. The germline V gene encodes CDR1 LNHDA and CDR2 SQIVND (reference sequence). TCRdb keeps only in-frame clones here, not all; method: immunoSEQ multiplex PCR. The sample yields 15,000 or so clones, roughly four fifths seen once. This specimen was peripheral blood, taken before any cancer treatment. This TCR came from a female donor aged 60 or older with stage I squamous cell lung carcinoma. The chain combines TRBV19 with TRBJ1-1; 7 nucleotides align to TRBD1. The CDR3, as DNA: TGTGCCAGTAGTCCCCCCCGGGGACAGACTGAAGCTTTCTTT. Protein: CASSPPRGQTEAFF.